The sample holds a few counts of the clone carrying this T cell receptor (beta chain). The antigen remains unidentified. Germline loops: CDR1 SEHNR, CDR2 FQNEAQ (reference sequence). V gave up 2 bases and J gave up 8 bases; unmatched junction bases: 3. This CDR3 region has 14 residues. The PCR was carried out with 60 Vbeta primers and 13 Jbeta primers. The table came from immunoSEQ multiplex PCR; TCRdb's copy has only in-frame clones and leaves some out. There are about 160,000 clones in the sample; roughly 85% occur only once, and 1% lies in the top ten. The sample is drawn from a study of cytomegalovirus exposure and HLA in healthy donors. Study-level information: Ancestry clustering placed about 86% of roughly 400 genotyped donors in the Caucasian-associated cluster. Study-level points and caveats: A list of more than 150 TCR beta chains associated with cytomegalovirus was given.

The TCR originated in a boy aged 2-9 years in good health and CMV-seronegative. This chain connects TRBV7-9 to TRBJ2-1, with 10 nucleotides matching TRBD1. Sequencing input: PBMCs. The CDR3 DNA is TGTGCCAGCAGCTTATTGGACAGGGGGGATGAGCAGTTCTTC. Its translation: CASSLLDRGDEQFF.